This T cell receptor beta chain was identified in a study of a mutant IDH1 vaccine in newly diagnosed glioma. Across the whole study: Most patients had radiochemotherapy with temozolomide before enrollment; others had one alone.

Sequencing used immunoSEQ multiplex PCR; TCRdb keeps in-frame clones, though not all of them. The sample holds 65,000 to 70,000 clones, 80% to 90% seen once. Time point in this sample: baseline, week 1 (first vaccination visit). Documented treatment: pre-vaccination baseline after standard-of-care therapy. This clone was observed a single time. CDR1 and CDR2 from the germline V gene are LGHNT and FRNRAP. This CDR3 is 16 amino acids long. The ends were cut back, 0 bases at V and 6 bases at J, with 17 bases in the middle. Sequenced material: PBMCs, taken from a glioma patient treated with radiotherapy, temozolomide or both. The genes are TRBV12-5 and TRBJ2-5, with D perhaps matching TRBD2 (7 bases). The source is a man aged 25 to 40 with glioma. CDR3 nucleotides: TGTGCTAGTGGTTTGGTACAAGGGGGGGCGCAGAAGACCCAGTACTTC. Its translation: CASGLVQGGAQKTQYF.